Listed below are T cell receptor beta chains from one sample, sequenced in a study of blood T cell repertoires in COVID-19. Data came from immunoSEQ multiplex PCR; TCRdb stores just in-frame clones and leaves some out. The table shows 130,000 or so clones, with around 89% occurring only once. The sequenced material came from peripheral blood. These TCRs come from a man aged 50-59 years with active or convalescent COVID-19. Each CDR3 is given with its conserved first and last residue. The listing skips clone size in some rows; elsewhere it reads once, few, many or a size class.

j_call,v_call,clone_size,cdr3_aa
TRBJ2-2,TRBV7-2,.,CASSRRLAGGRAGELFF
TRBJ1-1,TRBV5-1,.,CASSFSGATEAFF
TRBJ2-7,TRBV29-1,once,CSGGQGEEQYF
TRBJ1-5,TRBV11-3,.,CASSLAVRRNDQPQHF
TRBJ2-7,TRBV7-2,once,CASSLGSRGGRNEQYF
TRBJ2-3,TRBV7-2,.,CASSRGLAGQEPQYF
TRBJ1-2,TRBV12-5,.,CASGLDRGNYGYTF
TRBJ2-5,TRBV21-1,.,CASSILGDTKGVETQYF
TRBJ2-1,TRBV11-1,.,CASSLPGVYNEQFF
TRBJ2-5,TRBV15,once,CATSRGGTGRGETQYF
TRBJ2-2,TRBV10-3,.,CAITGTENTGELFF
TRBJ2-7,TRBV19,once,CASTPPGYQVYEQYF
TRBJ1-6,TRBV28,once,CASRLTDRGRGNSPLHF
TRBJ1-3,TRBV29-1,.,CSVQQGSGNTIYF
TRBJ1-6,TRBV3-1/TRBV3-2,once,CASSQTGFYNSPLHF
TRBJ2-5,TRBV15,.,CATSTPGGGFLQETQYF
TRBJ1-1,TRBV19,few,CASKGGRNTEAFF
TRBJ2-6,TRBV5-1,.,CASSLGGLGANVLTF
TRBJ2-1,TRBV5-4,.,CASRFSGRDFNEQFF
TRBJ2-7,TRBV2,.,CASSEMSAGTYEQYF
TRBJ2-1,TRBV7-8,.,CASQKGLAGRNEQFF
TRBJ2-1,TRBV3-1/TRBV3-2,.,CASSQDHLLASSYNEQFF